This T cell receptor beta chain was recovered during a study of STAT5B mutations in CD4+ large granular lymphocyte leukemia. The study's findings and limits: 25% of private leukemic clonotypes occurred rarely in other patients' non-leukemic repertoires. Compared with healthy controls (2/35), patient top clones favored TRBV06 (8/27).

CDR3 length: 13 amino acids. V lost 3 bases and J 4 bases, leaving 10 bases between the germline ends. Germline V gene lookup returns CDR1 LNHDA and CDR2 SQIVND (reference sequence). With respect to this clone: What it binds is unknown.

In the source study's methods: Productive clonotypes were detectable down to 2.59 x 10-5 frequency. TCRdb's table, derived via immunoSEQ multiplex PCR, lists solely in-frame clones and lacks some. From that table come the V and J calls and clone size; the DNA was used to work out D and trimming. The sample lists 25,000 to 35,000 clones, roughly 78% occurring once. The sequence derives from a human donor in good health. Sequencing input: CD4+ T cells from blood buffy coats. This chain joins TRBV19 and TRBJ2-7; D possibly matches TRBD1 or TRBD2 (5 bases each). The CDR3 spells CASSILGRYEQYF. CDR3 in DNA: TGTGCCAGTAGTATTCTGGGACGGTACGAGCAGTACTTC.